The 5 T cell receptor beta chains below all came from one sample that was sequenced in a study of shared clonotypes between healthy human individuals. Clones were read by immunoSEQ multiplex PCR, and TCRdb kept only the in-frame ones, dropping some. Among approximately 500,000 clones, almost 80% were seen once, and the ten largest hold approximately 12%. The source material was PBMCs. These receptors all stem from a woman between 35 and 50 years old in good health. Some clones in this sample may be carry-over from other donors' samples.

This chain's CDR3 is CASTRSVTGSNQPQHF. The CDR3 nucleotides are TGTGCCAGCACGAGGAGCGTGACAGGGAGCAATCAGCCCCAGCATTTT. The rearrangement uses TRBV28 and TRBJ1-5, with 7 bases aligning to TRBD1. Germline V CDR1 and CDR2: MDHEN, SYDVKM. The CDR3 extends over 16 amino acids. Losses at the gene ends were 7 bases for V and 1 base for J; bases not matched to a gene: 10.

V usage is TRBV4-2 and J usage is TRBJ2-3; D unclear. V lost 0 bases to trimming and J lost 4 bases, with 17 bases between them. Germline values: CDR1 LGHNA, CDR2 YNFKEQ. This CDR3 region has 17 residues. CDR3 bases: TGTGCCAGCAGCCAAGAAGGATTAGCCCCGGTATCAGATACGCAGTATTTT. Encoded protein: CASSQEGLAPVSDTQYF.

This chain uses TRBV19 with TRBJ2-1; 7 bases agree with TRBD1. Germline trimming cut 0 bases from V and 7 bases from J; bases unmatched to any gene: 3. From germline, CDR1 is LNHDA and CDR2 SQIVND (reference sequence). The CDR3 covers 14 residues. CDR3 coding DNA: TGTGCCAGTAGTATAGATAGGGGGCGTAATGAGCAGTTCTTC. Protein: CASSIDRGRNEQFF.

The chain uses TRBV7-2 and TRBJ2-1; 12 bases map to TRBD2. The V gene end was trimmed by 5 bases and the J gene end by 6 bases; junction bases not matched to a gene: 8. CDR3 length: 16 residues. Germline CDR1 is SGHTA and CDR2 is FQGNSA. The DNA of the CDR3 is TGTGCCAGCAGCCCACAGGGACTAGCGGGCGGCAATGAGCAGTTCTTC. It specifies CASSPQGLAGGNEQFF.

In its sample, this clone was seen a few times. The chain has TRBV5-4 and TRBJ1-4; maybe TRBD1 (5 bases). The CDR3 consists of 17 residues. V lost 2 bases and J 8 bases, leaving 22 bases between the germline ends. Germline V CDR1 and CDR2: SGHNT, YYREEE (reference sequence). The CDR3 loop reads CASSFDPLSGMGEKLFF. In nucleotides, the CDR3 is TGTGCCAGCAGCTTCGACCCACTTTCAGGGATGGGAGAAAAACTGTTTTTT.